This T cell receptor (beta chain) stems from a study of blood T cell repertoires in COVID-19. In the authors' methods: Estimation of nucleated cell counts relied on the amplification of reference gene primers. The data were produced by immunoSEQ multiplex PCR, yet TCRdb's version contains in-frame clones alone and is incomplete. D and trimming come from the DNA, and the V and J calls and clone size come from that table. The table has about 42,000 clones, over 75% seen once. V gave up 0 bases and J gave up 7 bases; unmatched junction bases: 8. This CDR3 spans 16 amino acids. Germline CDR1 reads SGHRS; CDR2 reads YFSETQ.

The sequence came from a human donor in a cohort sampled during active COVID-19. Sequenced input: peripheral blood. V and J are TRBV5-1 and TRBJ2-1; TRBD2 agrees at 9 bases. This chain's CDR3 is CASSLAQRGAGNEQFF. The CDR3 DNA reads TGCGCCAGCAGCTTGGCGCAGCGGGGGGCCGGGAATGAGCAGTTCTTC. Complete variable domain (other parts from reference TRBV5-1 and TRBJ2-1): KAGVTQTPRYLIKTRGQQVTLSCSPISGHRSVSWYQQTPGQGLQFLFEYFSETQRNKGNFPGRFSGRQFSNSRSEMNVSTLELGDSALYLCASSLAQRGAGNEQFFGPGTRLTVL.